These T cell receptor beta chains were read from a single sample in a study of T cell changes during pregnancy in multiple sclerosis. This table comes from immunoSEQ multiplex PCR, and its TCRdb copy is limited to in-frame clones, with some not included. The table records more than 30,000 clones, just over 90% of them present only once. This material consisted of CD4+ T cells from peripheral blood mononuclear cells, taken in the third trimester of pregnancy. The receptor source for this set is a female donor in good health, enrolled as a control in a pregnancy study. The CDR3 runs from the conserved cysteine through the conserved F or W. The D gene is left open where the match is weak. Size tells how often a clone was seen (once, few, many) or the class of an expanded clone, and some rows leave it out.

j_call,clone_size,d_call,v_call,cdr3_aa,cdr3_nt
TRBJ2-3,NA,TRBD1,TRBV10-2,CASSPDRVTDTQYF,TGCGCCAGCAGCCCGGACAGGGTTACAGATACGCAGTATTTT
TRBJ2-3,NA,TRBD2,TRBV29-1,CSVVRLGSRLAGSTDTQYF,TGCAGCGTTGTCCGACTCGGGAGTCGACTAGCGGGGAGCACAGATACGCAGTATTTT
TRBJ1-1,NA,NA,TRBV4-1,CASSQEVVGGTEAFF,TGCGCCAGCAGCCAAGAAGTGGTGGGGGGCACTGAAGCTTTCTTT
TRBJ2-2,NA,NA,TRBV27,CASSLYTATGELFF,TGTGCCAGCAGTCTATACACAGCCACCGGGGAGCTGTTTTTT
TRBJ2-7,NA,TRBD2,TRBV13,CASSVRDYSYEQYF,TGTGCCAGCAGCGTCCGGGACTACTCCTACGAGCAGTACTTC
TRBJ2-1,NA,NA,TRBV5-4,CASSLELGSDNEQFF,TGTGCCAGCAGCTTGGAATTAGGTAGCGACAATGAGCAGTTCTTC
TRBJ2-4,once,NA,TRBV12-2,CASRLPSVEKNIQYF,TGTGCAAGTCGCTTACCCTCGGTCGAGAAAAACATTCAGTACTTC
TRBJ1-2,NA,NA,TRBV30,CAWSADTFYGYTF,TGTGCCTGGAGTGCGGACACCTTCTATGGCTACACCTTC
TRBJ2-7,NA,TRBD1,TRBV5-1,CASSHGQGAKYEQYF,TGCGCCAGCAGCCACGGACAGGGAGCCAAGTACGAGCAGTACTTC
TRBJ2-1,once,TRBD2,TRBV19,CASNKAGAGDNEQFF,TGTGCCAGTAACAAGGCGGGAGCGGGTGACAATGAGCAGTTCTTC
TRBJ1-4,NA,TRBD1,TRBV5-6,CASSGGQGLGEKLFF,TGTGCCAGCAGCGGGGGACAGGGGCTGGGGGAAAAACTGTTTTTT
TRBJ2-7,NA,TRBD2,TRBV18,CASSRTSGRQPYEQYF,TGTGCCAGCTCACGGACTAGCGGGAGACAACCCTACGAGCAGTACTTC
TRBJ2-2,NA,NA,TRBV6-1,CATRQVPNTGELFF,TGTGCCACCCGACAGGTACCGAACACCGGGGAGCTGTTTTTT
TRBJ2-7,NA,TRBD2,TRBV5-6,CASSLELTSGRSQIYEQYF,TGTGCCAGCAGCTTGGAACTGACTAGCGGGAGATCCCAGATCTACGAGCAGTACTTC
TRBJ2-5,NA,NA,TRBV14,CASSQESSVRAVETQYF,TGTGCCAGCAGCCAAGAGTCGTCAGTCAGGGCCGTAGAGACCCAGTACTTC
TRBJ1-2,NA,NA,TRBV19,CASTRTVLYGYTF,TGTGCCAGTACTCGGACAGTACTCTATGGCTACACCTTC
TRBJ2-7,NA,TRBD1,TRBV2,CANRQGFHEQYF,TGTGCCAACAGACAGGGATTCCACGAGCAGTACTTC
TRBJ1-1,NA,NA,TRBV19,CASSIRSVIGTEAFF,TGTGCCAGTAGTATCAGGTCGGTTATTGGCACTGAAGCTTTCTTT
TRBJ2-1,once,NA,TRBV28,CASSFGHRPNEQFF,TGTGCCAGCAGTTTTGGTCACAGGCCAAATGAGCAGTTCTTC
TRBJ2-4,NA,NA,TRBV4-1,CASSETGVSLAKNIQYF,TGCGCCAGCAGCGAAACGGGAGTGTCCTTAGCCAAAAACATTCAGTACTTC
TRBJ1-1,once,NA,TRBV5-4,CASSPSGGNTEAFF,TGTGCCAGCAGCCCGAGCGGGGGGAACACTGAAGCTTTCTTT
TRBJ2-2,NA,TRBD2,TRBV5-4,CASSLSGRGTGELFF,TGTGCCAGCAGCTTGAGCGGGAGAGGGACCGGGGAGCTGTTTTTT
TRBJ2-7,NA,NA,TRBV7-2,CASSPPQGVGYEQYF,TGTGCCAGCAGCCCCCCCCAAGGGGTAGGGTACGAGCAGTACTTC
TRBJ1-2,NA,NA,TRBV19,CASSGQPYGYTF,TGTGCCAGTAGTGGACAGCCTTATGGCTACACCTTC
TRBJ2-7,NA,NA,TRBV2,CASARAGEQYF,TGTGCCAGCGCCAGGGCGGGGGAGCAGTACTTC
TRBJ2-6,NA,NA,TRBV5-4,CASTKGGSGANVLTF,TGTGCCAGCACCAAAGGCGGCTCTGGGGCCAACGTCCTGACTTTC
TRBJ1-6,NA,NA,TRBV28,CASLRGDTNINNSPLHF,TGTGCCAGCCTGCGAGGGGACACCAATATTAATAATTCACCCCTCCACTTT